This T cell receptor (beta chain) is from a study of beta chain features in type 1 diabetes. Of the isolated RNA, all was reverse transcribed, and so the sequenced material was expressed TCRB transcripts. The method was immunoSEQ multiplex PCR; TCRdb's version includes in-frame clones alone and lacks a portion of them. The sample has more than 250,000 clones, over 20% seen once. About this clone: The antigen is not known.

Broader study findings: Moderate yet significant TCRB CDR3 shortening was seen in Type 1 diabetes patients in all four CD4+ subsets.

The TCR was taken from a woman in her thirties or forties with type 1 diabetes. The source material was naive CD4+ T cells from blood.

This chain's CDR3 is CASSFPGGEQFF. CDR3 nucleotides: TGTGCCAGCAGCTTCCCAGGGGGCGAGCAGTTCTTC. The rearrangement links TRBV7-3 to TRBJ2-1, with TRBD1 identical over 8 bases. The ends lost 3 bases at V and 10 bases at J; junction bases unmatched: 2. CDR1 is SGHTA, CDR2 FQGTGA, per germline. CDR3 length: 12 residues.